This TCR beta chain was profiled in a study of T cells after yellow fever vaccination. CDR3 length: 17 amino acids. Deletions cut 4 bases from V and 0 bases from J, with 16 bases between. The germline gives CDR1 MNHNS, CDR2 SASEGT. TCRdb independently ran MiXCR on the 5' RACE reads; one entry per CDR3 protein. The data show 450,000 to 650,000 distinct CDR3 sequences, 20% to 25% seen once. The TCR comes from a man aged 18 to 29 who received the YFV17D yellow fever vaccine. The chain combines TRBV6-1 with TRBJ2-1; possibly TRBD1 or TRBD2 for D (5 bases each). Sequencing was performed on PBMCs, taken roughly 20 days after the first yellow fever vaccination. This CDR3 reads CASSAGTTVLSYNEQFF. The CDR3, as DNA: TGTGCCAGCAGTGCCGGGACGACAGTCCTCTCCTACAATGAGCAGTTCTTC.